This T cell receptor (beta chain) was identified in a study of T cell responses to AZD1222 COVID-19 vaccine. Some clones are missing from TCRdb's copy, which holds only in-frame ones; the method was immunoSEQ multiplex PCR. The sample has some 110,000 clones; around 94% are singletons. Turning to this clone: What it binds is unknown.

Study outcomes and limitations: Spike-wide vaccine-associated CD4 TCRs dominated at 160-218 and 743-854. The reported proportion of spike-specific TCRs targeting unmutated variant regions was nearly half.

CDR1 KGHSH and CDR2 LQKENI come from the germline V gene. The V end was cut by 2 bases, the J end by 2 bases, with 17 bases between. The CDR3 sequence is 17 residues long. This TCR was sampled from an adult in good health. The V and J genes are TRBV18 and TRBJ2-3; D gene unclear. The sample here was peripheral blood, taken on day 0 of AZD1222 vaccination. The CDR3 here is CASSPVRASSVTDTQYF. CDR3 coding DNA: TGTGCCAGCTCACCAGTCCGGGCCTCTAGTGTCACAGATACGCAGTATTTT.